This T cell receptor beta chain was documented in a study of T cell responses to AZD1222 COVID-19 vaccine. Germline values: CDR1 SQVTM, CDR2 ANQGSEA. This CDR3 has 15 residues. V dropped 1 base and J dropped 6 bases, with 17 bases sitting between them. The data were produced by immunoSEQ multiplex PCR, yet TCRdb's version contains in-frame clones alone and is incomplete. Among more than 70,000 clones listed, 90% were seen once. The origin of this receptor is an adult in good health. The rearrangement uses TRBV29-1 and TRBJ2-3; perhaps TRBD2 as D (6 bases). Sequencing used peripheral blood, obtained on day 0 of AZD1222 vaccination. CDR3 region: CSVEVGSGLLDTQYF. CDR3 sequence (DNA): TGCAGCGTTGAAGTGGGGAGCGGGTTATTGGATACGCAGTATTTT.